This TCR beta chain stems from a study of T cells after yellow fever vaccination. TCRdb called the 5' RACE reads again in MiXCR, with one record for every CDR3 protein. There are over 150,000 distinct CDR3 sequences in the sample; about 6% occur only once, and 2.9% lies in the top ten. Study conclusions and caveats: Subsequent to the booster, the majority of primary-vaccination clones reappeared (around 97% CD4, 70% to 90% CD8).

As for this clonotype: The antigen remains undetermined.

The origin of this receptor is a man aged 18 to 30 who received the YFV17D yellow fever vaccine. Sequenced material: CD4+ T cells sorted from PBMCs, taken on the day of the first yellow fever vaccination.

The CDR3 DNA sequence: TGTGCCAGCTCGTTCATGACAGGGGAAGAGACCCAGTACTTC. It encodes CASSFMTGEETQYF. The chain combines TRBV18 with TRBJ2-5; 8 bases line up with TRBD1. Trimming took 6 bases from V and 3 from J; bases not matched to a gene: 6. This CDR3 region has 14 residues. CDR1 and CDR2 from the germline V gene are KGHSH and LQKENI.